The present entry profiles one TCR beta chain with its context. Sequencing used immunoSEQ v3.0 at survey level. For every sample, sequencing targeted roughly 40,000-55,000 T-cell genomes. The assay was immunoSEQ multiplex PCR, and TCRdb's table has in-frame clones only and misses some. The table has 23,000 or so clones, roughly 79% seen once; the top ten hold roughly 12%. The study drew at least one pre-ART and at least two post-ART PBMC samples from every donor. Without exception, participants with HIV were treated in the United States. The record originates from a study of long-term antiretroviral therapy in people with HIV. The CDR3 covers 13 residues. Between the trimmed V and J ends, which lost 5 bases and 5 bases, there was a span of 12 bases. Germline V gene lookup returns CDR1 MNHNS and CDR2 SASEGT.

The sequencing here drew on unsorted PBMCs, taken 0.1 years before starting antiretroviral therapy. The chain has TRBV6-1 and TRBJ2-5; D gene unclear. The origin of this receptor is a man in his forties or fifties with HIV. In DNA, the CDR3 is TGTGCCAGCAGTACACGTCAGAGGGAGACCCAGTACTTC. Translation: CASSTRQRETQYF.